The sequence of this T cell receptor (beta chain) was determined in a study of blood T cell repertoires in COVID-19. Background on the study: The analysed material was cDNA or gDNA that came from T cells, B-cell-depleted T cells, or PBMCs.

The CDR3 length is 16 residues. CDR1 and CDR2 (germline): LNHDA, SQIVND (reference sequence). V shed 1 base, J shed 2 bases, and the junction held 3 bases outside the gene matches. The method was immunoSEQ multiplex PCR; TCRdb's version includes in-frame clones alone and lacks a portion of them. Among about 170,000 clones listed, 70% to 90% were seen once. Seattle patient enrollment occurred during active infection, with longitudinal follow-up thereafter. The receptor was derived from a woman older than 75 with COVID-19, enrolled during active disease. Sequenced: peripheral blood. The rearrangement uses TRBV19 and TRBJ2-3, with 10 bases fitting TRBD2. Written as DNA, the CDR3 is TGTGCCAGTAGTATAGGGCTAGCGGGAGTCACAGATACGCAGTATTTT. This sequence encodes CASSIGLAGVTDTQYF.